These T cell receptor beta chains were read from a single sample in a study of control samples from healthy donors and cancer patients. The method was immunoSEQ multiplex PCR; TCRdb's version includes in-frame clones alone and lacks a portion of them. The sample yields roughly 120,000 clones, 85% to 95% seen once. The sample taken for sequencing was blood. The receptor source for this set is a man aged 30-40 years in good health. CDR3s include the opening cysteine and the closing phenylalanine or tryptophan. D genes are given only for firm matches. Clone size is given for some rows only: seen once, a few or many times, or a class if the clone is expanded.

J | D | size | V | DNA | CDR3
TRBJ2-6 | NA | once | TRBV2 | TGTGCCAGCATCCAGGGAGTGACTGGGGCCAACGTCCTGACTTTC | CASIQGVTGANVLTF
TRBJ1-3 | NA | NA | TRBV4-1 | TGCGCCAGCAGCCAACGTTCAGGCGGATCTGGAAACACCATATATTTT | CASSQRSGGSGNTIYF
TRBJ1-3 | NA | NA | TRBV29-1 | TGCAGCGTTGAAGGGGGCAGGCACGACTCTGGAAACACCATATATTTT | CSVEGGRHDSGNTIYF
TRBJ1-6 | NA | once | TRBV2 | TGTGCCAGCAGGGCAGGGATACCCCTCCACTTT | CASRAGIPLHF
TRBJ1-1 | NA | NA | TRBV3-1/TRBV3-2 | TGTGCCAGCAGCTCGCGGGGGGGAGGAAACACTGAAGCTTTCTTT | CASSSRGGGNTEAFF
TRBJ1-5 | TRBD1 | NA | TRBV6-5 | TGTGCCAGCAGTTACCACAGGGGGAACAATCAGCCCCAGCATTTT | CASSYHRGNNQPQHF
TRBJ2-4 | NA | NA | TRBV19 | TGTGCCAGTAGTATAGCGAGGGTTCGAACCAAAAACATTCAGTACTTC | CASSIARVRTKNIQYF
TRBJ1-1 | NA | NA | TRBV5-1 | TGCGCCAGCAGCCAGGGGACAACCACTGAAGCTTTCTTT | CASSQGTTTEAFF
TRBJ2-3 | TRBD2 | NA | TRBV3-1/TRBV3-2 | TGTGCCAGCAGCCAGCAGAAAGATTCCTACGGGACTAGCGGGGGGGCTGCAGATACGCAGTATTTT | CASSQQKDSYGTSGGAADTQYF
TRBJ1-3 | NA | NA | TRBV5-1 | TGCGCCAGCAGCTTGGGGCAGGCCGGGAACACCATATATTTT | CASSLGQAGNTIYF
TRBJ1-6 | NA | NA | TRBV5-8 | TGTGCCAGCAGCTCGTCGGGGCAACCACCCCTCCACTTT | CASSSSGQPPLHF
TRBJ1-2 | NA | once | TRBV28 | TGTGCCAGCAGTATCGCCGGGACGGTCTATGGCTACACCTTC | CASSIAGTVYGYTF
TRBJ2-1 | TRBD2 | NA | TRBV4-1 | TGCGCCAGCAGCCTGCGACTAGCGGGGACGGGAAGCAATGAGCAGTTCTTC | CASSLRLAGTGSNEQFF
TRBJ2-3 | NA | once | TRBV5-1 | TGCGCCAGCTCTCCTGCGGGGGCGGGGGCAGATACGCAGTATTTT | CASSPAGAGADTQYF
TRBJ1-2 | TRBD1 | NA | TRBV7-2 | TGTGCCAGTGGGACAGGGAGGGGATATGGCTACACCTTC | CASGTGRGYGYTF
TRBJ2-6 | TRBD1 | NA | TRBV7-9 | TGTGCCAGCAGCTTATCTTCGACAGGGAGAGGTGGGGCCAACGTCCTGACTTTC | CASSLSSTGRGGANVLTF
TRBJ1-1 | NA | once | TRBV28 | TGTGCCAGCACCCCTAGTCCAGGGGCGAGCACTGAAGCTTTCTTT | CASTPSPGASTEAFF
TRBJ2-5 | NA | once | TRBV18 | TGTGCCAGCTCGTCTCTAGTGGGGGCCCAAGAGACCCAGTACTTC | CASSSLVGAQETQYF
TRBJ2-3 | TRBD2 | few | TRBV6-2/TRBV6-3 | TGTGCCAGCAGTTACTCGCCTAGCGGGGGAGGCACAGATACGCAGTATTTT | CASSYSPSGGGTDTQYF
TRBJ1-2 | NA | NA | TRBV6-5 | TGTGCCGGCAGTTACACAGCGCAGGGGTTGGCCTATGGCTACACCTTC | CAGSYTAQGLAYGYTF
TRBJ2-1 | NA | once | TRBV28 | TGTGCCAGCAGTTTACCCATAGCCCGCGACAATGAGCAGTTCTTC | CASSLPIARDNEQFF
TRBJ1-1 | NA | NA | TRBV27 | TGTGCCAGCTCACAAGGCCCTGAAGCTTTCTTT | CASSQGPEAFF
TRBJ2-5 | TRBD1 | NA | TRBV5-4 | TGTGCCAGCAGCTTGGCCGGGGGACAGGGGGTCCAAGAGACCCAGTACTTC | CASSLAGGQGVQETQYF
TRBJ1-5 | NA | NA | TRBV6-2/TRBV6-3 | TGTGCCAGCAGTTACTCAGGGGAGAACAATCAGCCCCAGCATTTT | CASSYSGENNQPQHF
TRBJ2-1 | NA | NA | TRBV27 | TGTGCCAGCAGTTCAATATACAATGAGCAGTTCTTC | CASSSIYNEQFF
TRBJ2-3 | TRBD2 | NA | TRBV5-8 | TGTGCCAGCAGCCACAGCATTTCTCGACTAGCGGGGGTCACAGATACGCAGTATTTT | CASSHSISRLAGVTDTQYF
TRBJ2-1 | NA | NA | TRBV9 | TGTGCCAGCAGCGTAGCTTGGGGGGGACAGTCCAATGAGCAGTTCTTC | CASSVAWGGQSNEQFF
TRBJ2-7 | TRBD1 | NA | TRBV6-4 | TGTGCCAGCAGTGACTCGAACAGGGGGCAGGACGAGCAGTACTTC | CASSDSNRGQDEQYF
TRBJ1-1 | TRBD1 | NA | TRBV7-2 | TGTGCCAGCAGCTTCGCCGGGACAGGGGTCACTGAAGCTTTCTTT | CASSFAGTGVTEAFF
TRBJ1-2 | NA | NA | TRBV2 | NA | CASILDRGEGYTF
TRBJ1-2 | NA | NA | TRBV7-9 | TGTGCCAGCAGCGATCCGGGGAGGGCTGGATATGGCTACACCTTC | CASSDPGRAGYGYTF
TRBJ2-7 | NA | NA | TRBV28 | TGTGCCAGCAGTTTAACCCCGAGCTCCTACGAGCAGTACTTC | CASSLTPSSYEQYF
TRBJ2-2 | NA | NA | TRBV19 | TGTGCCAGTAGTATATGGGCAGAGACCGGGGAGCTGTTTTTT | CASSIWAETGELFF
TRBJ2-5 | TRBD2 | NA | TRBV11-3 | TGTGCCAGCAGCTTCGGACTAGCGGGGGGGTCAGAGACCCAGTACTTC | CASSFGLAGGSETQYF
TRBJ1-4 | TRBD1 | NA | TRBV19 | TGTGCCAGTAGTATAGCCCCGACAGGGGCCGAAAAACTGTTTTTT | CASSIAPTGAEKLFF
TRBJ2-7 | NA | once | TRBV6-5 | TGTGCCATTAGACAGGCAAGCTCCTACGAGCAGTACTTC | CAIRQASSYEQYF
TRBJ2-1 | NA | once | TRBV28 | TGTGCCACCACATTTACTCCCTACAATGAGCAGTTCTTC | CATTFTPYNEQFF
TRBJ2-3 | NA | NA | TRBV3-1/TRBV3-2 | TGTGCCAGCAGCCAAGATCGCGTGCAAAAGGGGGAGACAGATACGCAGTATTTT | CASSQDRVQKGETDTQYF
TRBJ2-3 | NA | NA | TRBV18 | TGTGCCAGCTCACCTTCGGGGCCCCCCGCAGATACGCAGTATTTT | CASSPSGPPADTQYF
TRBJ2-2 | TRBD2 | NA | TRBV4-2 | TGTGCCAGCAGCCGCCTTCGGGGGGGGGCCCCACCCGGGGAGCTGTTTTTT | CASSRLRGGAPPGELFF
TRBJ1-4 | TRBD1 | few | TRBV7-8 | TGTGCCAGCAGCGCCCGGACAGGGTACGGTGAAAAACTGTTTTTT | CASSARTGYGEKLFF